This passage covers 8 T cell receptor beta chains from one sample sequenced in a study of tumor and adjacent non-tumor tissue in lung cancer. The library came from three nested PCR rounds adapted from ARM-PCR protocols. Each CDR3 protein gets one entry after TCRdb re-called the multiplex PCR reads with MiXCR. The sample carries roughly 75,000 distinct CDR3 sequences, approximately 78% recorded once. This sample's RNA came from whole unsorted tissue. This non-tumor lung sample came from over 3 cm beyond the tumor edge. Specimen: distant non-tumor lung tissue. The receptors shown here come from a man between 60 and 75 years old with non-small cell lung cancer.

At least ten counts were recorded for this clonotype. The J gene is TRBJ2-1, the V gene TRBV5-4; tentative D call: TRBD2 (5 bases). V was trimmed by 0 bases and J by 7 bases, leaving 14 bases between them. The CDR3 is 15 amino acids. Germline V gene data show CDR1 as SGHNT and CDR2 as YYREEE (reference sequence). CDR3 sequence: CASSLGGRGGNEQFF. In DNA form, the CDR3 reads TGTGCCAGCAGCTTGGGGGGTAGAGGCGGGAATGAGCAGTTCTTC.

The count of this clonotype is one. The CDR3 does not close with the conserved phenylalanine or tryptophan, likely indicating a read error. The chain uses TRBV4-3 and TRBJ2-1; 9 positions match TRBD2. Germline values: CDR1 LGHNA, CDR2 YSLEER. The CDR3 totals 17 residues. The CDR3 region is CASSQDIAGVGINGQFL. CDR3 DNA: TGCGCCAGCAGCCAAGATATAGCGGGAGTAGGTATCAATGGGCAGTTCTTA.

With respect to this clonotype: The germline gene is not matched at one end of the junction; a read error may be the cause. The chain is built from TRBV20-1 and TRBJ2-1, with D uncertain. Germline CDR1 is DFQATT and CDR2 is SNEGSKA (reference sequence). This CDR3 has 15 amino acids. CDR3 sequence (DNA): TGCAATGCTAAGTTGTCTAGTGGGGTCTACAATGAGCAGTTCTTC. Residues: CNAKLSSGVYNEQFF.

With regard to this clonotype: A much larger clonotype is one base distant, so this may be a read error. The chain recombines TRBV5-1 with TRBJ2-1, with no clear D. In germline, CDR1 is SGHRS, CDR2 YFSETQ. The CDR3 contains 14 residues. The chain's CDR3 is CTSSLDDGENFQFF. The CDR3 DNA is TGCACCAGCAGCTTGGATGATGGGGAAAATTTTCAGTTCTTC.

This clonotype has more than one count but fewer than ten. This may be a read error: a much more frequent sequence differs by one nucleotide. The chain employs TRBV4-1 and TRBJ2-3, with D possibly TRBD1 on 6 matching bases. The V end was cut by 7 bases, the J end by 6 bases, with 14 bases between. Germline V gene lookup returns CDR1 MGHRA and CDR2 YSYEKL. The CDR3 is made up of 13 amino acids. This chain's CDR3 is CASISTGMDTQYF. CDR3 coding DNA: TGCGCCAGCATCTCAACAGGGATGGATACGCAGTATTTT.

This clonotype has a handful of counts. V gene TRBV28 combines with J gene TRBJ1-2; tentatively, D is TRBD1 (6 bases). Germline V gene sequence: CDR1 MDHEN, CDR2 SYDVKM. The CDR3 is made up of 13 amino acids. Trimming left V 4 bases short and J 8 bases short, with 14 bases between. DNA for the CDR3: TGTGCCAGCAGTTCCGGTAGGGGGTTAGGCTACACCTTC. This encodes CASSSGRGLGYTF.

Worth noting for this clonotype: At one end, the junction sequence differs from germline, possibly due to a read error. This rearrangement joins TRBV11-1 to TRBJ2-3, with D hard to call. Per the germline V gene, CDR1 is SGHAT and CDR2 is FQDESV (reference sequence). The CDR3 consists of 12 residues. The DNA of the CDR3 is TGTGCCAGCAGCATATCGTACGATATACAGTTTTTT. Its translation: CASSISYDIQFF.

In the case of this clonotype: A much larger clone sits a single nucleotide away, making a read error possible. The CDR3 sequence: CASSEGSRGLRGNTEAFF. The CDR3 DNA is TGTGCCAGCAGTGAAGGGTCTAGGGGGCTCAGAGGGAACACTGAAGCTTTCTTT. The J gene is TRBJ1-1, the V gene TRBV6-1, with 7 bases matching TRBD1. After removal of 1 base from V and 1 base from J, the junction contained 12 bases not matched to a gene. The CDR3 is made up of 18 amino acids. Germline loops: CDR1 MNHNS, CDR2 SASEGT.